The 15 T cell receptor beta chains reported below all come from one sample, sequenced in a study of cytomegalovirus exposure and HLA in healthy donors. Primers included in the PCR were 60 Vbeta and 13 Jbeta primers. Clones were read by immunoSEQ multiplex PCR, and TCRdb kept only the in-frame ones, dropping some. The table lists around 220,000 clones, over 75% of them singletons. Sequencing was done on a sample of PBMCs. The receptor set was obtained from a man younger than 30 in good health and CMV-seronegative.

The chain combines TRBV30 with TRBJ1-4, with D possibly matching TRBD1 (6 bases). V shed 3 bases and J shed 7 bases, with 15 bases lying between them. Germline lookup yields CDR1 GTSNPN and CDR2 SVGIG (reference sequence). The CDR3 has 14 residues. The CDR3 loop reads CAWSESTGREKLFF. The CDR3 bases are TGTGCCTGGAGCGAATCTACAGGGCGTGAAAAACTGTTTTTT.

V is TRBV21-1 and J is TRBJ1-1. TRBV21-1 is a listed pseudogene. The CDR3 loop spans 15 amino acids. CDR3 in DNA: TGTGCCAGCAGTGAGGGAAAGGGCCGGATCACTGAAGCTTTCTTT. Translated: CASSEGKGRITEAFF.

The J gene is TRBJ1-1, the V gene TRBV30; no definite D call. CDR1 is GTSNPN, CDR2 SVGIG, per germline (reference sequence). Trimming took 4 bases from V and 0 from J, leaving 12 bases between them. This CDR3 is built from 14 residues. The CDR3 sequence is CAWTRRYLNTEAFF. The CDR3 DNA sequence: TGTGCCTGGACCCGGCGGTATTTGAACACTGAAGCTTTCTTT.

This chain connects TRBV15 to TRBJ2-1, with 11 bases aligning to TRBD2. Looked up from germline, CDR1 is LNHNV and CDR2 is YYDKDF (reference sequence). CDR3 length equals 16 residues. Losses at the gene ends were 3 bases for V and 13 bases for J; bases not matched to a gene: 14. In DNA form, the CDR3 reads TGTGCCACCAGCAGGCCAACCGGGACTAGCGGATATCTTCAGTTCTTC. Its translation: CATSRPTGTSGYLQFF. Full variable domain (missing parts from reference TRBV15 and TRBJ2-1): DAMVIQNPRYQVTQFGKPVTLSCSQTLNHNVMYWYQQKSSQAPKLLFHYYDKDFNNEADTPDNFQSRRPNTSFCFLDIRSPGLGDTAMYLCATSRPTGTSGYLQFFGPGTRLTVL.

In DNA form, the CDR3 reads TGCGCCAGCAGCTTGCAGGGGGACTCCTACGAGCAGTACTTC. The encoded protein is CASSLQGDSYEQYF. The V and J genes are TRBV5-1 and TRBJ2-7; TRBD1 aligns across 7 bases. The CDR3 loop spans 14 amino acids. Looked up from germline, CDR1 is SGHRS and CDR2 is YFSETQ. V lost 1 base, J lost 0 bases, and 1 base stayed unmatched.

The J gene is TRBJ2-7, the V gene TRBV7-3, with TRBD1 identical over 8 bases. Germline values: CDR1 SGHTA, CDR2 FQGTGA. The CDR3 spans 15 residues. The V gene end was trimmed by 5 bases and the J gene end by 5 bases; junction bases not matched to a gene: 11. The CDR3: CASSVTGDLIDEQYF. The CDR3 coding sequence is TGTGCCAGCAGCGTGACAGGGGACTTAATTGACGAGCAGTACTTC.

The V call is TRBV6-1, the J call TRBJ2-5; D not certain. The CDR3 runs to 16 residues. From germline, CDR1 is MNHNS and CDR2 SASEGT. The V gene lost 2 bases and the J gene lost 5 bases, with 18 bases spanning the gap. This CDR3 reads CASSEYTGIALETQYF. CDR3 sequence (DNA): TGTGCCAGCAGTGAATACACCGGAATAGCTCTGGAGACCCAGTACTTC.

The V gene is TRBV7-2, the J gene TRBJ1-1, with D tentatively TRBD1 (5 bases). The V end lost 6 bases, the J end lost 1 base, and 18 bases lay between the germline ends. Looked up from germline, CDR1 is SGHTA and CDR2 is FQGNSA. The CDR3 is made up of 16 amino acids. The CDR3 sequence is CASRKDGGARNTEAFF. Written as DNA, the CDR3 is TGTGCCAGCAGAAAAGACGGGGGTGCCCGGAACACTGAAGCTTTCTTT.

The rearrangement uses TRBV11-2 and TRBJ2-1; possible D gene TRBD1, 5 bases. CDR1 and CDR2 from the germline V gene are SGHAT and FQNNGV. This CDR3 comprises 14 residues. The V end lost 3 bases, the J end lost 9 bases, and 15 bases lay between the germline ends. The CDR3 sequence is CASSFGAQGREQFF. In DNA form, the CDR3 reads TGTGCCAGCAGCTTCGGAGCCCAGGGTCGTGAGCAGTTCTTC.

The chain links TRBV7-2 to TRBJ2-7; no firm D call. This CDR3 is built from 17 residues. The germline V gene has CDR1 SGHTA and CDR2 FQGNSA. Trimming took off 4 bases at V and 2 bases at J, with 21 bases between the two ends. For the CDR3, the DNA is TGTGCCAGCAGCTATAACCAAGATCCGGGTTATCCCTACGAGCAGTACTTC. This gives the protein CASSYNQDPGYPYEQYF.

The chain carries TRBV7-2 and TRBJ2-7; D is ambiguous. The V gene's germline CDR1 is SGHTA and CDR2 FQGNSA. The CDR3 has 13 amino acids. V was pared by 4 bases and J by 2 bases, with 9 bases between. Here the CDR3 DNA reads TGTGCCAGCAGCTCCTTGGCCCCCTACGAGCAGTACTTC. Translated, it gives CASSSLAPYEQYF. The whole variable domain, remainder taken from reference TRBV7-2 and TRBJ2-7, is GAGVSQSPSNKVTEKGKDVELRCDPISGHTALYWYRQSLGQGLEFLIYFQGNSAPDKSGLPSDRFSAERTGGSVSTLTIQRTQQEDSAVYLCASSSLAPYEQYFGPGTRLTVT.

The V and J genes are TRBV9 and TRBJ1-1; D perhaps matches TRBD1 (6 bases). The V gene lost 0 bases and the J gene lost 1 base, with 7 bases spanning the gap. This CDR3 region has 14 residues. Looked up from germline, CDR1 is SGDLS and CDR2 is YYNGEE. CDR3 region: CASSVVGQNTEAFF. In nucleotides, the CDR3 is TGTGCCAGCAGCGTAGTGGGACAGAACACTGAAGCTTTCTTT.

The V and J genes are TRBV5-4 and TRBJ1-2; no clear D. Trimming took off 6 bases at V and 1 base at J, with 16 bases between the two ends. The CDR3 sequence is 15 residues long. The germline V gene encodes CDR1 SGHNT and CDR2 YYREEE (reference sequence). The CDR3 coding sequence is TGTGCCAGCACCATAGAAGAGGGATATAACTATGGCTACACCTTC. Translating gives CASTIEEGYNYGYTF.

This clone has only a few counts. V usage is TRBV11-2 and J usage is TRBJ2-7, with 7 bases that match TRBD1. The CDR3 spans 13 residues. V shed 5 bases and J 5 bases; nucleotides not matched to a gene: 6. Germline lookup yields CDR1 SGHAT and CDR2 FQNNGV. The CDR3, as DNA: TGTGCCAGCAGCGCCGGGACAGTTGACGAGCAGTACTTC. Translating it yields CASSAGTVDEQYF.

This chain joins TRBV19 and TRBJ2-5, with D perhaps matching TRBD2 (5 bases). Trimming took 9 bases from V and 6 from J, leaving 20 bases between them. Per germline, CDR1 LNHDA and CDR2 SQIVND (reference sequence). The CDR3 extends over 14 amino acids. CDR3 DNA: TGTGCCAGCCACCCAGGAGGAGAGGTAAAGACCCAGTACTTC. Its protein product is CASHPGGEVKTQYF.